This T cell receptor beta chain comes out of a study of T-cell reconstitution after alpha-beta-depleted transplantation in children. A TCRbeta library incorporating unique molecular identifiers was prepared. In TCRdb, the PCR reads were re-called with MiXCR into one record per CDR3 protein. The table records 200,000 to 250,000 distinct CDR3 sequences, roughly a tenth of them present only once. The CDR3 runs 16 residues. The V gene end was trimmed by 1 base and the J gene end by 6 bases; junction bases not matched to a gene: 13. Germline V gives CDR1 DFQATT, CDR2 SNEGSKA (reference sequence). This rearrangement joins TRBV20-1 to TRBJ1-1, with TRBD1 matching over 8 bases. The sequences come from PBMCs from the stem cell graft donor, collected from the stem cell graft. The TCR was taken from a human donor who donated a stem cell graft to a child with acute lymphoblastic leukemia. The DNA of the CDR3 is TGCAGTGCTAGAGGCCCGACTGTCGACAGGGGCTCTGAAGCTTTCTTT. Its translation is CSARGPTVDRGSEAFF.